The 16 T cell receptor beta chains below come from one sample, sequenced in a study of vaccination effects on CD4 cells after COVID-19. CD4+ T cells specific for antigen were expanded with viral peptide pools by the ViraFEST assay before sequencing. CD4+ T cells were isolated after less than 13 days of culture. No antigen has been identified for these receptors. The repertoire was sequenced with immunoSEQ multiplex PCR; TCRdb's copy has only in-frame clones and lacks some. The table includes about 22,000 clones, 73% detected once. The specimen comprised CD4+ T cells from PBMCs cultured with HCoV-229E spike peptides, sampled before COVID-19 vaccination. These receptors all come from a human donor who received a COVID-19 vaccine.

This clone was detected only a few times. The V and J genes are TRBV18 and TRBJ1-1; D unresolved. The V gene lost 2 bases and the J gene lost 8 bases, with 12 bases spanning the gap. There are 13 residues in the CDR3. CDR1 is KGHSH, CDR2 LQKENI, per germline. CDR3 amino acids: CASSPEFVTEAFF. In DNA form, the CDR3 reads TGTGCCAGCTCACCAGAGTTTGTAACAGAAGCTTTCTTT.

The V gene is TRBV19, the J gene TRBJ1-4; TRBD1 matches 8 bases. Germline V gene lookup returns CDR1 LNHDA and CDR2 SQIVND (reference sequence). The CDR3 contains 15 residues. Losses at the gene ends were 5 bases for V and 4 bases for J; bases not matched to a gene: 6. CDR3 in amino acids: CASSLRQGNNEKLFF. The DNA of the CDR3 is TGTGCCAGTAGTTTGAGACAGGGGAATAATGAAAAACTGTTTTTT.

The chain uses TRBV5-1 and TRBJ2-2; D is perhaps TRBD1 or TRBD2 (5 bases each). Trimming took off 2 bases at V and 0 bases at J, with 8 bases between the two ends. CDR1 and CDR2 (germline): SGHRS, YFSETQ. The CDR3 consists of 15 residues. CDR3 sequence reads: CASSFGATNTGELFF. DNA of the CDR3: TGCGCCAGCAGCTTCGGGGCTACGAACACCGGGGAGCTGTTTTTT.

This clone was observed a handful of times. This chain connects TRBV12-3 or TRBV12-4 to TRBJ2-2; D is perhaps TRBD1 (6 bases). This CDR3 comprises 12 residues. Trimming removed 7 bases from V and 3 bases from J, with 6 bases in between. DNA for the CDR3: TGTGCCAGCACAGGGGACACCGGGGAGCTGTTTTTT. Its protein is CASTGDTGELFF.

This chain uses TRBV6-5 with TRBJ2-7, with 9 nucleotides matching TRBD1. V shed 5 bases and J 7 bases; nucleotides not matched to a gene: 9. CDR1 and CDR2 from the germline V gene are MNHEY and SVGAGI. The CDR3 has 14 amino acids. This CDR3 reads CASSKLQGAQEQYF. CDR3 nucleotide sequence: TGTGCCAGCAGTAAACTACAGGGGGCGCAGGAGCAGTACTTC.

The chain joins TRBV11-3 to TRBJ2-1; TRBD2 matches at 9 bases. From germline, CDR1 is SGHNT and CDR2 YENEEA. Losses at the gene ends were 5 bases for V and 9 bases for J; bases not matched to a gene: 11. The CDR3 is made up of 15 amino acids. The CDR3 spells CASSPQSGTSFEQFF. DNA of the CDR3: TGTGCCAGCAGCCCCCAGTCGGGGACTAGCTTTGAGCAGTTCTTC.

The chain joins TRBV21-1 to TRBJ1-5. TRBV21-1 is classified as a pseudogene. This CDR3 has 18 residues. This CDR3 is CASSKGQGLRVWNQPQHF. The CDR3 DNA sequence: TGTGCCAGCAGCAAAGGCCAGGGACTCAGGGTTTGGAATCAGCCCCAGCATTTT.

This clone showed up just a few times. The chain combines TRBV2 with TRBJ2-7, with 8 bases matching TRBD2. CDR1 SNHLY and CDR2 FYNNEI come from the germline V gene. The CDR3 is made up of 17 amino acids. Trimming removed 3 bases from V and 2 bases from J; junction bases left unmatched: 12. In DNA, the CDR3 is TGTGCCAGCAGTGATACGGGCACTAGCGGTCTGACCTACGAGCAGTACTTC. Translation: CASSDTGTSGLTYEQYF.

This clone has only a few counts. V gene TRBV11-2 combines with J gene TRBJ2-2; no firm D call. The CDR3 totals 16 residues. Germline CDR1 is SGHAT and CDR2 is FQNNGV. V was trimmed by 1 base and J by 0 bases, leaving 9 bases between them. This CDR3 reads CASSLVSDANTGELFF. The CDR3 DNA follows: TGTGCCAGCAGCTTAGTTTCCGACGCGAACACCGGGGAGCTGTTTTTT.

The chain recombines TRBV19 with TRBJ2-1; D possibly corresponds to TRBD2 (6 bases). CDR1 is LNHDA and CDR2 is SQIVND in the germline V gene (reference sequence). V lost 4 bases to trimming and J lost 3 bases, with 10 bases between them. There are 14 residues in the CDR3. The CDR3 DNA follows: TGTGCCAGTAGTAGCGGGATAATCTACAATGAGCAGTTCTTC. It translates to CASSSGIIYNEQFF.

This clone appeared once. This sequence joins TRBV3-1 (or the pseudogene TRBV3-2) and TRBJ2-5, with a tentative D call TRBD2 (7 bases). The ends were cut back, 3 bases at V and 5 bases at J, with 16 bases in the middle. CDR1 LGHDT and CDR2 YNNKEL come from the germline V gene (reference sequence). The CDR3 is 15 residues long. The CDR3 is CASSQNGGPGETQYF. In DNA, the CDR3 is TGTGCCAGCAGCCAGAACGGGGGGCCGGGGGAGACCCAGTACTTC.

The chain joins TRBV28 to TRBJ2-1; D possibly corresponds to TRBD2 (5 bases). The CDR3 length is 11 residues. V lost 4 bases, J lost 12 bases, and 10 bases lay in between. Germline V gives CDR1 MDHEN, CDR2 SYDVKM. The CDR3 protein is CASSSRRGQFF. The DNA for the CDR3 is TGTGCCAGCAGTTCACGCCGGGGGCAGTTCTTC.

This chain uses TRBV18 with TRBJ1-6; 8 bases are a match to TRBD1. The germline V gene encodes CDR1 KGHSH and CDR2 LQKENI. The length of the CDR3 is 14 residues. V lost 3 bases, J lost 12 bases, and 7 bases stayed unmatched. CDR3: CASSPPGTGLPLHF. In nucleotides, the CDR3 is TGTGCCAGCTCACCTCCCGGGACAGGATTACCCCTCCACTTT.

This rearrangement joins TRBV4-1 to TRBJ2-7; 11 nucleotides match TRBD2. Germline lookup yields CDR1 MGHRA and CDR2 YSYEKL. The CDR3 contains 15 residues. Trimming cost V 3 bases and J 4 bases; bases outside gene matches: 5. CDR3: CASSQGLADPYEQYF. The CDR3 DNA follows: TGCGCCAGCAGCCAGGGACTAGCGGACCCTTACGAGCAGTACTTC.

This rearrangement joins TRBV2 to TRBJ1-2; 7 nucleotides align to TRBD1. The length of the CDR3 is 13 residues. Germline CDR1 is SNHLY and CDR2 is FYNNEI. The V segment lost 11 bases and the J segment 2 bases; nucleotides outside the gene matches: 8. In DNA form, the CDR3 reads TGTGCCCCCAGCGAAGGGGGCAACTATGGCTACACCTTC. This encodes CAPSEGGNYGYTF.

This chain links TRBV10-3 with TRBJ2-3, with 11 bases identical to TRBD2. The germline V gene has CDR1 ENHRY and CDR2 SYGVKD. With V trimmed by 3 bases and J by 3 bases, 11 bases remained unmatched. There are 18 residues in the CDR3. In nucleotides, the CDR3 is TGTGCCATCAGTGACGGTGTTATAGCGGGGGGGGGTACAGATACGCAGTATTTT. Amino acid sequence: CAISDGVIAGGGTDTQYF.